This T cell receptor (beta chain) comes out of a study of cytomegalovirus exposure and HLA in healthy donors. Study results and caveats: A later analysis reported that several of the most significant clusters appeared to be linked to common viral pathogens, among them Epstein-Barr virus. The study recorded 160 or so TCR beta chains that were cytomegalovirus-associated.

A note on this clone: No antigen is known for it.

PCR used 60 Vbeta primers and 13 Jbeta primers. TCRdb keeps only in-frame clones here, not all; method: immunoSEQ multiplex PCR. The sample includes around 200,000 clones, 75% of them seen just once. Per the germline V gene, CDR1 is MNHNY and CDR2 is SVGAGI (reference sequence). The CDR3 is 14 amino acids. The trim removed 4 bases at V and 7 bases at J, leaving 5 bases unmatched. The receptor's source is a male donor in good health and CMV-seronegative. The sequenced sample was PBMCs. This sequence joins TRBV6-6 and TRBJ1-5, with TRBD1 matching 9 bases. The CDR3 DNA follows: TGTGCCAGCAGTTCCGACAGGGGGGGCCAGCCCCAGCATTTT. It is translated as CASSSDRGGQPQHF.